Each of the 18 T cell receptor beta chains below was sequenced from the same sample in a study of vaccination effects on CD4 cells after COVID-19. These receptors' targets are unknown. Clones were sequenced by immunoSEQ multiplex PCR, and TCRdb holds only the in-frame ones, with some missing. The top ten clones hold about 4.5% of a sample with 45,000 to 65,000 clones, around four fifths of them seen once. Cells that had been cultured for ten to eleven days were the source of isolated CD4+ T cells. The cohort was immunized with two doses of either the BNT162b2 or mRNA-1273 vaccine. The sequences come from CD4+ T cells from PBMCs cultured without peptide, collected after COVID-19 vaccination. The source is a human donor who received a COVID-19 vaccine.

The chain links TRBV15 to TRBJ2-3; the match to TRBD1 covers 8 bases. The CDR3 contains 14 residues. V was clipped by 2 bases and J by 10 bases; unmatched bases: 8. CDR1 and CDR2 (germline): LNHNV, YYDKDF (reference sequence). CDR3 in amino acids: CATSRPFRGLAQYF. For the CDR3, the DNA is TGTGCCACCAGCAGACCATTCAGGGGGCTCGCGCAGTATTTT. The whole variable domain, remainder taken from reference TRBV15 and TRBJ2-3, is DAMVIQNPRYQVTQFGKPVTLSCSQTLNHNVMYWYQQKSSQAPKLLFHYYDKDFNNEADTPDNFQSRRPNTSFCFLDIRSPGLGDTAMYLCATSRPFRGLAQYFGPGTRLTVL.

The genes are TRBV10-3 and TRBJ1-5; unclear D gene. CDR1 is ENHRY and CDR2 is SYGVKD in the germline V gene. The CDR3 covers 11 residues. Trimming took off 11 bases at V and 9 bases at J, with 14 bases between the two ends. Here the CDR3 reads CAEAESRPQHF. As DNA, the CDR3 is TGTGCCGAAGCAGAGTCAAGGCCCCAGCATTTT.

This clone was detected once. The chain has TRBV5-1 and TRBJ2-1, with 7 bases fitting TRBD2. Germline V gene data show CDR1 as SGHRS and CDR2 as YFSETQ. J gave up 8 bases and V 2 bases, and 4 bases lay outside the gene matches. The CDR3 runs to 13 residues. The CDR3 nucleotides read TGCGCCAGCAGCTTTGCGGGAGTCGATGAGCAGTTCTTC. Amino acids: CASSFAGVDEQFF.

The CDR3 DNA is TGTGCCAGCAGTCCGGGGAGGGAGCAGTACTTC. Translated: CASSPGREQYF. The genes are TRBV28 and TRBJ2-7, with a possible D match to TRBD2 (6 bases). CDR3 length: 11 residues. With 5 bases removed from V and 7 bases from J, the gap between germline ends came to 9 bases. Germline assignment: CDR1 MDHEN and CDR2 SYDVKM.

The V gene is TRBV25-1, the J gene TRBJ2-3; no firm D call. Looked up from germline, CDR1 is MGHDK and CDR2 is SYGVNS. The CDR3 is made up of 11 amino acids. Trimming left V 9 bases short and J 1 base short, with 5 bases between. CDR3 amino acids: CASRGTDTQYF. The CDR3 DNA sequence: TGTGCCAGTCGGGGCACAGATACGCAGTATTTT.

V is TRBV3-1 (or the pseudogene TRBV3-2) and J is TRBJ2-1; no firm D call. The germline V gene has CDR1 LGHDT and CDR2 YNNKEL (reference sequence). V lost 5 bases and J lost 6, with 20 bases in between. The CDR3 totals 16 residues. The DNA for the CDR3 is TGTGCCAGCAGCGTCATACGGGTGCTATCGGTCAATGAGCAGTTCTTC. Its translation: CASSVIRVLSVNEQFF.

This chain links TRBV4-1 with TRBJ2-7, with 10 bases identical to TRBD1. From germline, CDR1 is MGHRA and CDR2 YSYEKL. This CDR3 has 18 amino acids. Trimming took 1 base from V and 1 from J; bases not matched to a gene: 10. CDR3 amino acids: CASSQVGIRDRGSYEQYF. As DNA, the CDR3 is TGCGCCAGCAGCCAAGTAGGTATTCGGGACAGGGGTTCCTACGAGCAGTACTTC.

Written as DNA, the CDR3 is TGTGCCAGCCTACAGGGTTCCACTGAAGCTTTCTTT. Encoded protein: CASLQGSTEAFF. V and J are TRBV2 and TRBJ1-1; possibly TRBD1 for D (6 bases). From germline, CDR1 is SNHLY and CDR2 FYNNEI. The CDR3 extends over 12 amino acids. With 8 bases removed from V and 4 bases from J, the gap between germline ends came to 11 bases. The complete variable domain, with remaining parts taken from reference TRBV2 and TRBJ1-1, reads EPEVTQTPSHQVTQMGQEVILRCVPISNHLYFYWYRQILGQKVEFLVSFYNNEISEKSEIFDDQFSVERPDGSNFTLKIRSTKLEDSAMYFCASLQGSTEAFFGQGTRLTVV.

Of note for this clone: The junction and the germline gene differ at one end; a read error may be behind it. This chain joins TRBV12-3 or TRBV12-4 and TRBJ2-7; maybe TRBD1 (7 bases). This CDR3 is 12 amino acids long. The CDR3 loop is CASNLPGGEQYF. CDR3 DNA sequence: TGTGCCAGCAATTTACCAGGGGGGGAGCAGTACTTC.

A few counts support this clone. This CDR3 reads CASSLASEGNTIYF. The CDR3 DNA sequence: TGCGCCAGCAGCTTGGCGTCAGAAGGAAACACCATATATTTT. The chain combines TRBV5-1 with TRBJ1-3; D ambiguous. This CDR3 has 14 amino acids. Germline-derived CDR1 and CDR2 are SGHRS and YFSETQ. The germline V and J ends were trimmed by 0 bases and 4 bases, with 8 bases remaining between them.

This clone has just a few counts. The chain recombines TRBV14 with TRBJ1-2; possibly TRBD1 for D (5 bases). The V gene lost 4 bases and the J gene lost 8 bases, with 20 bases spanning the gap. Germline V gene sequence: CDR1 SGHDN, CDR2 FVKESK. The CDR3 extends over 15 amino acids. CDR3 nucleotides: TGTGCCAGCAGCCTGACGTCAGGGACGCGCCTCGGCTACACCTTC. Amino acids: CASSLTSGTRLGYTF. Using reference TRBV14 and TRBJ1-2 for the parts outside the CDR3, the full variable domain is EAGVTQFPSHSVIEKGQTVTLRCDPISGHDNLYWYRRVMGKEIKFLLHFVKESKQDESGMPNNRFLAERTGGTYSTLKVQPAELEDSGVYFCASSLTSGTRLGYTFGSGTRLTVV.

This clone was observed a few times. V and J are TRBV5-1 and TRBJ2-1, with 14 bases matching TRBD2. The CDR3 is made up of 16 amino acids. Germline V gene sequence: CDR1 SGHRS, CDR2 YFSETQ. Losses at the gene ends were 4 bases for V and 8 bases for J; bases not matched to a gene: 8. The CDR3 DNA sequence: TGCGCCAGCAGCGATCCGGGACTAGCGGGAGCAGATGAGCAGTTCTTC. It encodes CASSDPGLAGADEQFF.

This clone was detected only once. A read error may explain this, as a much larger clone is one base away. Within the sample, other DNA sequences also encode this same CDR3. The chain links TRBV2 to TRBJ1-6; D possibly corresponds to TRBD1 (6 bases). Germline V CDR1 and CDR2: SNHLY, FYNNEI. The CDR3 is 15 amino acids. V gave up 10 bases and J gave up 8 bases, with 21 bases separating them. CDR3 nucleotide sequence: TGTGCCACCGCCCAAGGGGGGACTGTGCATTCACCCCTCCACTTT. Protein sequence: CATAQGGTVHSPLHF.

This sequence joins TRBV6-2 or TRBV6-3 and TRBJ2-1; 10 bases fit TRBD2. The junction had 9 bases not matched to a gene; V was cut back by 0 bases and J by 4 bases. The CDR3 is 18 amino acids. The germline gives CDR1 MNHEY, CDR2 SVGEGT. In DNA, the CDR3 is TGTGCCAGCAGTTACTCAACTCCTAGCGGGAGCATATACAATGAGCAGTTCTTC. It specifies CASSYSTPSGSIYNEQFF.

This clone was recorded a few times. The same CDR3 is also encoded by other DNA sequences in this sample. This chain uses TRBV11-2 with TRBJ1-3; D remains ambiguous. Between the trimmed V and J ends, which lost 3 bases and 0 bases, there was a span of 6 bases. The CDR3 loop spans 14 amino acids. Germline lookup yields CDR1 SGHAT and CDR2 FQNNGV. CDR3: CASSLEPSGNTIYF. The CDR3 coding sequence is TGTGCCAGCAGCTTGGAGCCCTCTGGAAACACCATATATTTT. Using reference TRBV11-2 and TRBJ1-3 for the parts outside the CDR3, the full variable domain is EAGVAQSPRYKIIEKRQSVAFWCNPISGHATLYWYQQILGQGPKLLIQFQNNGVVDDSQLPKDRFSAERLKGVDSTLKIQPAKLEDSAVYLCASSLEPSGNTIYFGEGSWLTVV.

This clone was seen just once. The CDR3 region is CASSLMPLSSYEQYF. DNA for the CDR3: TGTGCCAGCAGCTTAATGCCCCTCAGCTCCTACGAGCAGTACTTC. This sequence joins TRBV7-2 and TRBJ2-7; no firm D call. The germline V and J ends were trimmed by 2 bases and 0 bases, with 11 bases remaining between them. This CDR3 is built from 15 residues. The V gene's germline CDR1 is SGHTA and CDR2 FQGNSA.

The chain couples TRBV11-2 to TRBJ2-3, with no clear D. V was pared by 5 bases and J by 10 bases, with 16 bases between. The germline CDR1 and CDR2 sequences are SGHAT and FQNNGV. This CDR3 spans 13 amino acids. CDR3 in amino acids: CASSPDRLSAQYF. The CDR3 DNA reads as TGTGCCAGCAGCCCCGACCGACTTAGTGCGCAGTATTTT.

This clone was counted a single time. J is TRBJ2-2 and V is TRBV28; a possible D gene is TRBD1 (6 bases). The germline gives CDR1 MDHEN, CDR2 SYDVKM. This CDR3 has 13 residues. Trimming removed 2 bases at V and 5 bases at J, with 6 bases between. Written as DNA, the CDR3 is TGTGCCAGCAGTTTACAGGGGACCGGGGAGCTGTTTTTT. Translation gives CASSLQGTGELFF. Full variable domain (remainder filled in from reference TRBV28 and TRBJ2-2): DVKVTQSSRYLVKRTGEKVFLECVQDMDHENMFWYRQDPGLGLRLIYFSYDVKMKEKGDIPEGYSVSREKKERFSLILESASTNQTSMYLCASSLQGTGELFFGEGSRLTVL.